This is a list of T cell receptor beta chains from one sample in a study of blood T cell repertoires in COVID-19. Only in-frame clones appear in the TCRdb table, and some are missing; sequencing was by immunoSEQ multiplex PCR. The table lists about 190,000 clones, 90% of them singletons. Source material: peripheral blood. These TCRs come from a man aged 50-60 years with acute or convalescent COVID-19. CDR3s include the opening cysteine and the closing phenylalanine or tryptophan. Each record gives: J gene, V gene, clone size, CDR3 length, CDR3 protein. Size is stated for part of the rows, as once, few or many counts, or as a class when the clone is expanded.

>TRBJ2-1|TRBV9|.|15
CASSVDYGRYNEQFF
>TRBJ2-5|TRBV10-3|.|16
CAIKTSSGGKQETQYF
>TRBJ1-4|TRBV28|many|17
CASITRDRVVENEKLFF
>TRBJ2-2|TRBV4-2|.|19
CASSQDPGLLAGVVGELFF
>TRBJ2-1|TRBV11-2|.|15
CASNSWTTGWNEQFF
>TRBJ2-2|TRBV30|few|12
CAWSSFTGELFF
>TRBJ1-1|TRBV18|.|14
CASSSDRVWTEAFF
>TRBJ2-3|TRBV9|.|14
CASSGGLAEDTQYF
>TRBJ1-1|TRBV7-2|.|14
CASSLDPLHTEAFF
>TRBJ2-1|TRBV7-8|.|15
CASSWRGTGGNEQFF
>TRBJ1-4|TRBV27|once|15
CASSYRTGGREKLFF
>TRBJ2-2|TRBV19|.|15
CASIRGQTNTGELFF
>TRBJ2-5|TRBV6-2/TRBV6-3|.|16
CASSPQLAGGGETQYF
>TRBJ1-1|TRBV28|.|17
CASRTGGLSSPNTEAFF
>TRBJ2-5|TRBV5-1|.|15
CASSMGRLAGETQYF
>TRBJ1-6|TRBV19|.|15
CASSIQGAVDSPLHF
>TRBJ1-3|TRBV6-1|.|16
CASSVGHAGIGSTIYF
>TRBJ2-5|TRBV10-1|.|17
CASNEELAGAYEETQYF
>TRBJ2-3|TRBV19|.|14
CASSLAGGVDTQYF
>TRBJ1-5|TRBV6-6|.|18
CASSPSGTGEVGDQPQHF
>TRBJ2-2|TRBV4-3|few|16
CASSQDWDRFYGELFF
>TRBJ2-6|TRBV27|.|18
CASSRRTFTQSGANVLTF
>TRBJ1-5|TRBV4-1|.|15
CASSLLTGRYQPQHF
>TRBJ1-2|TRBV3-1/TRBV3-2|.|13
CASSQRGHSGYTF
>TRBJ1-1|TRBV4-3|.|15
CASSQGTGLNTEAFF
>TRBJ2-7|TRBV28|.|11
CASSFLYEQYF
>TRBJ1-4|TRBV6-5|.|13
CASSGGVDEKLFF
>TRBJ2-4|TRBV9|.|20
CASSVVVASGMGPRKNIQYF
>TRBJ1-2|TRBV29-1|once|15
CSVDIGAGGNYGYTF
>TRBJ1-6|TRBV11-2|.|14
CASSPGTAYSPLHF
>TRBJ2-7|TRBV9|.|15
CASSVGAGGTYEQYF
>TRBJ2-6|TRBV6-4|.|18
CASRPNADRDSGANVLTF
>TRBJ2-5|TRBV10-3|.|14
CAISESTGEETQYF
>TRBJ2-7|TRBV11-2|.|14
CASSFQSGRDEQYF
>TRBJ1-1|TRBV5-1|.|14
CASSLDPVNTEAFF
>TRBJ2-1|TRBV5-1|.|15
CASSFSLGALDEQFF
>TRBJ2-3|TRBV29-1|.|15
CSVEGLAGVPDTQYF
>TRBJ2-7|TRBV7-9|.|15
CASSLPSGSSYEQYF
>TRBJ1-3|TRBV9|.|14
CASSTYGSGNTIYF
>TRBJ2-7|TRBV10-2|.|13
CASSEIPSYEQYF
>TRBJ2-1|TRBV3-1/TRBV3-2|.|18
CASSPGLARSSSYNEQFF
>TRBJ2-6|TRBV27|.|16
CASAGAGGTGANVLTF
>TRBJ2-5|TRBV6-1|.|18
CASSEVGLAGGRLETQYF
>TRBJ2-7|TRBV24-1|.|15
CATSDHGLGADEQYF
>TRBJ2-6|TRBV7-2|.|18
CASSPRGTGSSGANVLTF
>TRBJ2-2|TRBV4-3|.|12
CASSLDLGELFF
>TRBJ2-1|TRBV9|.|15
CASSVGQGTFNEQFF
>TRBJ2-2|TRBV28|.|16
CASIARLVGDTGELFF
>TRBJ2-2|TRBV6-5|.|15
CASSYSTGVTGELFF
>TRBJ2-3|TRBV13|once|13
CASSLDPSDTQYF
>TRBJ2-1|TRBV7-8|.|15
CASSFYGLIYNEQFF
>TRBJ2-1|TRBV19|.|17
CASSIGSGKGLAGEQFF
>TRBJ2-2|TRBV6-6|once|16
CASSYAGSGRNGELFF
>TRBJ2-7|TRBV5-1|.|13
CASSGGGGYEQYF
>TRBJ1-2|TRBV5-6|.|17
CASSNWVTGPLKYGYTF